These T cell receptor beta chains were read from a single sample in a study of cytomegalovirus exposure and HLA in healthy donors. Measured with immunoSEQ multiplex PCR; TCRdb has only the in-frame clones, and not every one. Of some 110,000 clones detected, 75% to 80% appear once; the ten largest clones hold 4.5% to 7%. Material for sequencing was PBMCs. These receptors all stem from a man aged 60 to 69 in good health and CMV-seropositive. The CDR3 runs from the conserved cysteine through the conserved F or W. D genes are given only for firm matches. Only part of the rows carry a size: once, few, many, or a class if the clone is expanded.

V gene	clone size	D gene	J gene	CDR3 length	CDR3 protein	CDR3 DNA
TRBV18	few	TRBD1	TRBJ1-4	15	CASSPGTGGNEKLFF	TGTGCCAGCTCACCTGGGACAGGGGGTAATGAAAAACTGTTTTTT
TRBV6-1	few	TRBD1	TRBJ1-5	14	CASTPDRGRSAQHF	TGTGCCAGCACCCCAGACAGGGGGCGCAGCGCCCAGCATTTT
TRBV30	.	TRBD1	TRBJ2-7	14	CAWSRGTGAYEQYF	TGTGCCTGGAGTAGAGGGACAGGGGCCTACGAGCAGTACTTC
TRBV7-3	.	.	TRBJ1-1	15	CASSPEPTRHTEAFF	TGTGCCAGCAGCCCCGAGCCCACCCGTCACACTGAAGCTTTCTTT
TRBV27	.	.	TRBJ2-7	14	CASSLRQGSYEQYF	TGTGCCAGCAGTTTAAGGCAGGGGTCCTACGAGCAGTACTTC
TRBV5-1	few	TRBD1	TRBJ2-7	14	CASSLGQGSYEQYF	TGCGCCAGCAGCTTGGGACAGGGATCCTACGAGCAGTACTTC
TRBV5-1	.	TRBD1	TRBJ2-1	15	CASSGAGTGGNEQFF	TGCGCCAGCAGCGGAGCCGGGACAGGGGGCAATGAGCAGTTCTTC
TRBV29-1	.	.	TRBJ2-7	12	CSVEEGKGWQYF	TGCAGCGTTGAAGAAGGGAAGGGGTGGCAGTACTTC
TRBV5-1	.	TRBD2	TRBJ2-3	15	CASTLWAGGTDTQYF	TGCGCCAGCACCCTCTGGGCGGGGGGCACAGATACGCAGTATTTT
TRBV6-6	few	.	TRBJ1-3	16	CASSNDDMSSGNTIYF	TGTGCCAGCAGTAACGATGACATGTCCTCTGGAAACACCATATATTTT
TRBV18	.	.	TRBJ2-6	16	CASSTIRQSGANVLTF	TGTGCCAGCTCTACTATTAGACAGTCTGGGGCCAACGTCCTGACTTTC
TRBV7-7	.	.	TRBJ2-2	12	CASSLDSGELFF	TGTGCCAGCAGCTTAGACAGCGGGGAGCTGTTTTTT
TRBV5-1	once	.	TRBJ2-5	14	CASGSGLEGETQYF	TGCGCCAGCGGATCGGGCCTTGAGGGAGAGACCCAGTACTTC
TRBV7-9	.	.	TRBJ1-6	16	CASSLTLGRGISPLHF	TGTGCCAGCAGCTTAACCCTGGGACGGGGGATTTCACCCCTCCACTTT
TRBV7-2	.	TRBD1	TRBJ1-4	16	CASSLYRGTGNEKLFF	TGTGCCAGCAGCTTATACCGGGGGACAGGGAATGAAAAACTGTTTTTT
TRBV5-1	.	.	TRBJ2-5	15	CASSLETGTQETQYF	TGCGCCAGCAGCTTGGAGACGGGTACCCAAGAGACCCAGTACTTC
TRBV20-1	.	.	TRBJ1-2	9	CSIGDGYTF	TGCAGTATAGGGGATGGCTACACCTTC
TRBV7-3	few	.	TRBJ1-6	15	CASSFGGGQGSPLHF	TGTGCCAGCAGCTTTGGCGGGGGCCAGGGATCACCCCTCCACTTT
TRBV7-2	.	.	TRBJ2-5	14	CASSSPRGRETQYF	TGTGCCAGCAGCTCCCCGCGTGGTCGGGAGACCCAGTACTTC
TRBV5-6	.	.	TRBJ2-5	13	CASSLAGDETQYF	TGTGCCAGCAGCTTAGCAGGGGACGAGACCCAGTACTTC
TRBV5-6	.	TRBD1	TRBJ2-7	15	CASSLAGQATNEQYF	TGTGCCAGCAGCTTGGCGGGACAGGCTACCAACGAGCAGTACTTC
TRBV29-1	.	.	TRBJ2-5	13	CSVEDGGVETQYF	TGCAGCGTTGAAGATGGAGGGGTAGAGACCCAGTACTTC
TRBV19	.	.	TRBJ2-5	11	CASRSGKTQYF	TGTGCCAGTCGCTCAGGAAAGACCCAGTACTTC
TRBV2	.	.	TRBJ2-5	15	CATPKDRKNQETQYF	TGTGCCACCCCTAAGGACAGAAAGAATCAAGAGACCCAGTACTTC
TRBV7-9	.	.	TRBJ2-7	13	CSSSLEGAYEQYF	TGTTCCAGCAGCCTAGAGGGGGCCTACGAGCAGTACTTC
TRBV6-1	.	.	TRBJ1-2	14	CASSEGPLNYGYTF	TGTGCCAGCAGTGAAGGGCCCCTTAACTATGGCTACACCTTC
TRBV7-2	.	.	TRBJ2-3	13	CASSFTFTDTQYF	TGTGCCAGCAGCTTCACATTTACAGATACGCAGTATTTT
TRBV6-5	.	.	TRBJ1-1	15	CASSYWGEGRTEAFF	TGTGCCAGCAGTTACTGGGGGGAAGGTCGAACTGAAGCTTTCTTT
TRBV28	.	.	TRBJ1-2	14	CASSLGQHLYGYTF	TGTGCCAGCAGTTTGGGGCAGCACCTCTATGGCTACACCTTC